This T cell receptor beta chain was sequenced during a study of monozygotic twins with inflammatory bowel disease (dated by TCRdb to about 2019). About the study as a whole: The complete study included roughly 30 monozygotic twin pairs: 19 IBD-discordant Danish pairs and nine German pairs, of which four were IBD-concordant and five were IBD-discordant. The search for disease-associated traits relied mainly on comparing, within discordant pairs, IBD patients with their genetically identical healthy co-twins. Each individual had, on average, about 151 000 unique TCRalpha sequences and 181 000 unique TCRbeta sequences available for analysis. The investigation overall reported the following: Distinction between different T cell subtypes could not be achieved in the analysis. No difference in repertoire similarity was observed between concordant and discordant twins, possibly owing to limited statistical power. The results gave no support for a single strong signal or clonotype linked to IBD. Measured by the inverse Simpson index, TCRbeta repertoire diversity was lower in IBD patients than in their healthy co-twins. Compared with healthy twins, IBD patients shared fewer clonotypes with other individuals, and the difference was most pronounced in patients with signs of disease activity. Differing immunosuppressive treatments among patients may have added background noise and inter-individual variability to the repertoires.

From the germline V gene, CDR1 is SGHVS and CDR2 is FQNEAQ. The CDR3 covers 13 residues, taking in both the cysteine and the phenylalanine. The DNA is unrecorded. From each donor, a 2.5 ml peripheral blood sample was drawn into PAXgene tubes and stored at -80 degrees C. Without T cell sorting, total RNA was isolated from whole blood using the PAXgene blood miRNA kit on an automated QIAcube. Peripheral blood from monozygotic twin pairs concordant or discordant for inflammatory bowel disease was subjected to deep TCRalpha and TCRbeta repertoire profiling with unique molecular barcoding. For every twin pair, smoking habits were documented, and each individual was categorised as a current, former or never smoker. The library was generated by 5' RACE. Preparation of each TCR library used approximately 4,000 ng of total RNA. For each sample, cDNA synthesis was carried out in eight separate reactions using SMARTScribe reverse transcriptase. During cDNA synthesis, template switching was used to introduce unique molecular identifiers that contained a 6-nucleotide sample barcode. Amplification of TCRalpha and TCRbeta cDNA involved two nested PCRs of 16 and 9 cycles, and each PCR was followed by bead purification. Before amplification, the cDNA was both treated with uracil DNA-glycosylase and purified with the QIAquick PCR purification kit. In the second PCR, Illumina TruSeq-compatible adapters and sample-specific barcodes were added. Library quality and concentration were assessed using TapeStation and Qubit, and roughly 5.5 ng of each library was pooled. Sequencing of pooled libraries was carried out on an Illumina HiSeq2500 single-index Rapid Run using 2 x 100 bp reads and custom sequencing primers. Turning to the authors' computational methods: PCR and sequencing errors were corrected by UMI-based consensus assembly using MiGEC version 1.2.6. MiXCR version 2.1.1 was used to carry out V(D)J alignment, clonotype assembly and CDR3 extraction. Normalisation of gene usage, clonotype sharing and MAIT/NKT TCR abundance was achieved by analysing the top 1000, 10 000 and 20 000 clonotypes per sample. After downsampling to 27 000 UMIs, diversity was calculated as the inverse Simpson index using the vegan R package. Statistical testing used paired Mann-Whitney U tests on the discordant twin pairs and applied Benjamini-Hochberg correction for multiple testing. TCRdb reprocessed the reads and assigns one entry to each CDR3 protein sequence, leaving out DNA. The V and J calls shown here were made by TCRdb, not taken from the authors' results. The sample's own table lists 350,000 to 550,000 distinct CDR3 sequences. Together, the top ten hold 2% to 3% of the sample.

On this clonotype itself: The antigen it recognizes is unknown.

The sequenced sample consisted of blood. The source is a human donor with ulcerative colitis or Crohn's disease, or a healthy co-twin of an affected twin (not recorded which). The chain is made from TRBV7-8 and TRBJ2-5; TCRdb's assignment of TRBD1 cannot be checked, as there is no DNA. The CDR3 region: CASSIDRGETQYF. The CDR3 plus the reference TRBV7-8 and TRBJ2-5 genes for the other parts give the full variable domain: GAGVSQSPRYKVAKRGQDVALRCDPISGHVSLFWYQQALGQGPEFLTYFQNEAQLDKSGLPSDRFFAERPEGSVSTLKIQRTQQEDSAVYLCASSIDRGETQYFGPGTRLLVL.